This entry lists 21 T cell receptor beta chains sequenced from one sample in a study of vaccination effects on CD4 cells after COVID-19. Assay used: immunoSEQ multiplex PCR; TCRdb lists only in-frame clones, some missing. The sample carries 70,000 or so clones, under 85% recorded once. Their specific antigens are unknown. Antigen-specific CD4+ T cells were expanded with viral peptide pools in the ViraFEST assay before sequencing. Having been cultured for roughly 11 days, the cells underwent CD4+ T cell isolation. This individual tested PCR-positive for SARS-CoV-2 infection between March and December 2020. The sequences come from CD4+ T cells from PBMCs cultured with HIV peptides, collected before COVID-19 vaccination. The subset here: HIV-1 Nef peptide pool negative control/reference culture. These receptors all come from a human donor who had a prior SARS-CoV-2 infection.

J is TRBJ2-3 and V is TRBV18; D gene ambiguous. This CDR3 has 11 amino acids. Germline lookup yields CDR1 KGHSH and CDR2 LQKENI. The ends were cut back, 3 bases at V and 12 bases at J, with 10 bases in the middle. The CDR3 bases are TGTGCCAGCTCACCTGCCTTAGTTCAGTATTTT. Amino acid sequence: CASSPALVQYF. Full variable domain (rest looked up from reference TRBV18 and TRBJ2-3): NAGVMQNPRHLVRRRGQEARLRCSPMKGHSHVYWYRQLPEEGLKFMVYLQKENIIDESGMPKERFSAEFPKEGPSILRIQQVVRGDSAAYFCASSPALVQYFGPGTRLTVL.

The rearrangement uses TRBV2 and TRBJ2-5; no firm D call. CDR3 length: 13 amino acids. V was trimmed by 1 base and J by 4 bases, leaving 7 bases between them. Germline values: CDR1 SNHLY, CDR2 FYNNEI. CDR3 protein: CASSEEVGETQYF. The CDR3 DNA reads as TGTGCCAGCAGTGAAGAGGTGGGAGAGACCCAGTACTTC.

The gene calls are TRBV11-3 and TRBJ2-7; tentatively, D is TRBD2 (6 bases). With 6 bases removed from V and 1 base from J, the gap between germline ends came to 19 bases. Germline-derived CDR1 and CDR2 are SGHNT and YENEEA. CDR3 length: 16 residues. CDR3 loop: CASSPKSGLASYEQYF. Here the CDR3 DNA reads TGTGCCAGCAGTCCGAAATCGGGACTCGCTTCCTACGAGCAGTACTTC.

The chain recombines TRBV30 with TRBJ2-7; either TRBD1 or TRBD2 may fit D (5 bases each). CDR1 is GTSNPN, CDR2 SVGIG, per germline (reference sequence). The length of the CDR3 is 14 residues. V lost 2 bases and J lost 2, with 13 bases in between. The CDR3 region has the DNA TGTGCCTGGAGTCGATGGGACGGGACCTACGAGCAGTACTTC. It is translated as CAWSRWDGTYEQYF.

This clone was seen a single time. This chain joins TRBV5-4 and TRBJ2-5; tentatively, D is TRBD2 (6 bases). V lost 4 bases to trimming and J lost 1 base, with 11 bases between them. Germline assignment: CDR1 SGHNT and CDR2 YYREEE (reference sequence). The CDR3 totals 14 residues. The DNA for the CDR3 is TGTGCCAGCAGCAGGCGGGATTCCCAAGAGACCCAGTACTTC. This translates into CASSRRDSQETQYF.

This chain uses TRBV6-5 with TRBJ1-2; 9 bases line up with TRBD1. CDR3 length: 14 residues. Trimming at V came to 6 bases and at J to 5 bases, leaving 7 bases not matched to a gene. In germline, CDR1 is MNHEY, CDR2 SVGAGI. This CDR3 reads CASRRIGTGYGYTF. In DNA form, the CDR3 reads TGTGCCAGCAGAAGAATAGGGACAGGGTATGGCTACACCTTC.

The chain carries TRBV10-3 and TRBJ1-2, with D hard to call. Germline values: CDR1 ENHRY, CDR2 SYGVKD. V lost 0 bases to trimming and J lost 5 bases, with 10 bases between them. The CDR3 contains 14 residues. For the CDR3, the DNA is TGTGCCATCAGTGAGTCACGCCAGACATATGGCTACACCTTC. Translated: CAISESRQTYGYTF.

The genes are TRBV6-5 and TRBJ2-1; 10 bases are shared with TRBD1. Germline CDR1 MNHEY, CDR2 SVGAGI. The CDR3 spans 14 residues. The ends lost 4 bases at V and 9 bases at J; junction bases unmatched: 6. In DNA, the CDR3 is TGTGCCAGCAGTTTGAGACAGGGGGCGGGTGAGCAGTTCTTC. Residues: CASSLRQGAGEQFF.

The rearrangement links TRBV19 to TRBJ2-5, with a weak D call TRBD1 (5 bases). Trimming removed 8 bases from V and 4 bases from J, with 14 bases in between. CDR1 and CDR2 (germline): LNHDA, SQIVND (reference sequence). The CDR3 contains 13 residues. The CDR3 DNA reads as TGTGCCAGTTCCCAACAGGTGAGAGAGACCCAGTACTTC. Translating gives CASSQQVRETQYF.

This chain links TRBV4-2 with TRBJ2-2; D is uncertain. The CDR3 has 16 residues. Trimming stripped 1 base from V and 0 bases from J, with 9 bases between. Germline loops: CDR1 LGHNA, CDR2 YNFKEQ. The CDR3 loop reads CASSQGELANTGELFF. The CDR3 nucleotides are TGTGCCAGCAGCCAAGGTGAGCTAGCGAACACCGGGGAGCTGTTTTTT.

The chain combines TRBV29-1 with TRBJ2-2; D is perhaps TRBD1 (6 bases). CDR3 length equals 12 residues. Germline-derived CDR1 and CDR2 are SQVTM and ANQGSEA. Deletions cut 7 bases from V and 7 bases from J, with 13 bases between. The CDR3 nucleotides are TGCAGCGGTGCAAGGGGGAACGGGGAGCTGTTTTTT. Its protein product is CSGARGNGELFF.

The rearrangement joins TRBV4-1 to TRBJ2-5, with 7 nucleotides matching TRBD1. The CDR3 extends over 16 amino acids. CDR1 and CDR2 (germline): MGHRA, YSYEKL. The junction had 11 bases not matched to a gene; V was cut back by 1 base and J by 6 bases. The CDR3 DNA reads TGCGCCAGCAGCCAAGTGGGTAGGGGGCCCGCTCAGACCCAGTACTTC. Residues: CASSQVGRGPAQTQYF.

V and J are TRBV11-3 and TRBJ2-6, with a tentative D call TRBD1 (6 bases). V lost 5 bases to trimming and J lost 4 bases, with 12 bases between them. This CDR3 is built from 15 residues. Germline V gives CDR1 SGHNT, CDR2 YENEEA. The CDR3 region is CASSPGVRGANVLTF. CDR3 coding DNA: TGTGCCAGCAGCCCAGGGGTAAGGGGGGCCAACGTCCTGACTTTC.

This clone appeared a few times. The junction differs from germline at one of its ends, possibly a read error. The gene calls are TRBV7-7 and TRBJ2-2; TRBD1 or TRBD2 may be the D gene (5 bases each). Looked up from germline, CDR1 is SSHAT and CDR2 is FNYEAQ (reference sequence). This CDR3 region has 16 residues. CDR3 DNA: TGTGCTAGCAGCGGATATACAGGACCGAACACCGGGGAGCTGTTTTTT. Amino acid sequence: CASSGYTGPNTGELFF.

V is TRBV5-5 and J is TRBJ2-3; the D gene is possibly TRBD1 (6 bases). Germline V lookup: CDR1 SGHKS, CDR2 YYEKEE (reference sequence). V was clipped by 1 base and J by 2 bases, with 11 bases between them. The CDR3 totals 15 residues. The CDR3 region has the DNA TGTGCCAGCAGCTTGTACGGGACAACCACAGATACGCAGTATTTT. Its protein is CASSLYGTTTDTQYF.

This chain uses TRBV9 with TRBJ2-3, with 9 bases aligning to TRBD2. The CDR3 is 16 residues long. Unmatched junction bases numbered 7, after V lost 0 bases and J lost 5 bases. Germline CDR1 and CDR2: SGDLS and YYNGEE. The CDR3: CASSVAAGGPIDTQYF. CDR3 nucleotides: TGTGCCAGCAGCGTAGCGGCGGGAGGGCCAATAGATACGCAGTATTTT.

This chain links TRBV19 with TRBJ2-7; TRBD2 agrees at 10 bases. Germline V gene sequence: CDR1 LNHDA, CDR2 SQIVND (reference sequence). V was clipped by 10 bases and J by 3 bases; unmatched bases: 6. This CDR3 comprises 13 residues. In DNA, the CDR3 is TGTGCCACCCGAGGACTAGCGGACTACGAGCAGTACTTC. Translated, it gives CATRGLADYEQYF.

The V call is TRBV5-1, the J call TRBJ1-1, with D maybe TRBD1 (6 bases). The CDR3 totals 13 residues. With 4 bases removed from V and 1 base from J, the gap between germline ends came to 8 bases. Germline CDR1 and CDR2: SGHRS and YFSETQ. DNA of the CDR3: TGCGCCAGCAGCGCGGACAGGAACACTGAAGCTTTCTTT. Translation: CASSADRNTEAFF.

The V and J genes are TRBV5-4 and TRBJ1-4; 9 bases align to TRBD1. There are 14 residues in the CDR3. The V and J ends lost 3 bases and 6 bases, in that order; junction bases with no gene match: 3. In germline, CDR1 is SGHNT, CDR2 YYREEE (reference sequence). CDR3 DNA: TGTGCCAGCAGCTCCTGGGACAGGGATGAAAAACTGTTTTTT. Translated, it gives CASSSWDRDEKLFF.

The rearrangement links TRBV4-1 to TRBJ2-3, with 11 bases matching TRBD2. The J segment lost 5 bases and the V segment lost 0 bases, leaving 4 bases of the junction unmatched. The germline CDR1 and CDR2 sequences are MGHRA and YSYEKL. The CDR3 runs 16 residues. CDR3 sequence: CASSQEGLAVKDTQYF. The DNA of the CDR3 is TGCGCCAGCAGCCAAGAGGGACTAGCGGTAAAAGATACGCAGTATTTT.

This clone has just one count. V usage is TRBV14 and J usage is TRBJ2-2; D may match TRBD1 or TRBD2 (5 bases each). The germline V gene has CDR1 SGHDN and CDR2 FVKESK. This CDR3 is 15 amino acids long. The V end was cut by 1 base, the J end by 7 bases, with 13 bases between. CDR3 DNA: TGTGCCAGCAGCCAAGTTGGGGACGCGGGCGGGGAGCTGTTTTTT. Amino acid sequence: CASSQVGDAGGELFF.